Below, 32 T cell receptor beta chains from the same sample are listed, as sequenced in a study of T cell changes during pregnancy in multiple sclerosis (dated by TCRdb to the late 2010s). The library was prepared using the immunoSEQ multiplex PCR assay. TCRdb stores this immuneACCESS table with in-frame sequences only. Part of the clones is absent; in the studies checked, under half of the shortfall reflects unresolved V genes, and no reason is known for the rest. This sample lists around 110,000 clones; about nine tenths were detected once. The top ten clones comprise less than 2% of the sample. The sample here was peripheral blood, taken after pregnancy. Every receptor here comes from a female donor with multiple sclerosis, enrolled in a pregnancy study.

This clone was detected only once. The chain's CDR3 is CASSLGGIQETQYF. The CDR3, as DNA: TGTGCCAGCAGTTTAGGGGGGATCCAAGAGACCCAGTACTTC. The chain is built from TRBV28 and TRBJ2-5; D may be TRBD2 (6 bases). The germline V and J ends were trimmed by 2 bases and 1 base, with 8 bases remaining between them. The CDR3 consists of 14 residues. Germline CDR1 and CDR2: MDHEN and SYDVKM.

CDR3 residues: CASSFSRENIQYF. In DNA form, the CDR3 reads TGTGCCAGCAGCTTCTCGAGAGAGAACATTCAGTACTTC. V and J are TRBV7-2 and TRBJ2-4, with D unclear. The CDR3 is made up of 13 amino acids. V lost 3 bases to trimming and J lost 7 bases, with 10 bases between them. Germline V gene data show CDR1 as SGHTA and CDR2 as FQGNSA. Full variable domain (outside the CDR3, taken from reference TRBV7-2 and TRBJ2-4): GAGVSQSPSNKVTEKGKDVELRCDPISGHTALYWYRQSLGQGLEFLIYFQGNSAPDKSGLPSDRFSAERTGGSVSTLTIQRTQQEDSAVYLCASSFSRENIQYFGAGTRLSVL.

This clone was recorded only once. The V and J genes are TRBV14 and TRBJ2-5; a possible D gene is TRBD2 (6 bases). CDR3 size: 16 residues. CDR1 and CDR2 from the germline V gene are SGHDN and FVKESK. The V gene lost 1 base and the J gene lost 3 bases, with 15 bases spanning the gap. In DNA, the CDR3 is TGTGCCAGCAGCCAAGTTATAGTGTCGGGAGAAGAGACCCAGTACTTC. It encodes CASSQVIVSGEETQYF.

V usage is TRBV6-6 and J usage is TRBJ2-1; tentatively, D is TRBD2 (5 bases). V was clipped by 6 bases and J by 0 bases, with 9 bases between them. This CDR3 spans 14 amino acids. Germline assignment: CDR1 MNHNY and CDR2 SVGAGI (reference sequence). The CDR3 region has the DNA TGTGCCAGCAGGTGGCGGGTCTCCTACAATGAGCAGTTCTTC. It is translated as CASRWRVSYNEQFF.

The V gene is TRBV5-1, the J gene TRBJ2-7, with 8 bases identical to TRBD1. There are 16 residues in the CDR3. The trim removed 4 bases at V and 4 bases at J, leaving 13 bases unmatched. CDR1 SGHRS and CDR2 YFSETQ come from the germline V gene. CDR3 in DNA: TGCGCCAGCAGCGCCAGCCCGACAGGGGTCCAATACGAGCAGTACTTC. Amino acids: CASSASPTGVQYEQYF.

This chain connects TRBV5-1 to TRBJ2-7; tentatively, D is TRBD1 (6 bases). CDR1 is SGHRS and CDR2 is YFSETQ in the germline V gene. Trimming stripped 2 bases from V and 1 base from J, with 13 bases between. The CDR3 has 15 residues. This CDR3 is CASSFGRGPSYEQYF. The CDR3 bases are TGCGCCAGCAGCTTCGGCAGGGGTCCTTCCTACGAGCAGTACTTC.

J is TRBJ1-2 and V is TRBV5-6; D is possibly TRBD1 (6 bases). The CDR3 consists of 13 residues. With 4 bases removed from V and 7 bases from J, the gap between germline ends came to 14 bases. From germline, CDR1 is SGHDT and CDR2 YYEEEE. CDR3 nucleotide sequence: TGTGCCAGCAGCGGTTCGGACAGACTTGGCTACACCTTC. Translated, it gives CASSGSDRLGYTF.

The chain combines TRBV7-9 with TRBJ1-2, with 8 bases aligning to TRBD1. The CDR3 length is 15 residues. V lost 4 bases and J lost 9; bases outside the gene matches: 13. The germline gives CDR1 SEHNR, CDR2 FQNEAQ (reference sequence). CDR3 coding DNA: TGTGCCAGCAGCTCCACCACGACAGGGGAAAGGAGCTACACCTTC. Its protein is CASSSTTTGERSYTF.

The chain combines TRBV2 with TRBJ2-1; unclear D gene. From germline, CDR1 is SNHLY and CDR2 FYNNEI. The CDR3 totals 16 residues. The V gene lost 2 bases and the J gene lost 3 bases, with 14 bases spanning the gap. The CDR3 bases are TGTGCCAGCAGTGAATATACCTCCTTAGACTACAATGAGCAGTTCTTC. Translated, it gives CASSEYTSLDYNEQFF.

A single count supports this clone. The chain links TRBV2 to TRBJ2-2, with 9 bases lining up with TRBD2. Looked up from germline, CDR1 is SNHLY and CDR2 is FYNNEI. CDR3 length: 19 residues. V shed 4 bases, J shed 4 bases, and the junction held 16 bases outside the gene matches. The CDR3 bases are TGTGCCAGCAGTGGGGGGCGGGAGGCGTCTAGCGGGACCACCGGGGAGCTGTTTTTT. This translates into CASSGGREASSGTTGELFF.

V and J are TRBV6-1 and TRBJ1-5; the D is unclear. This CDR3 has 16 amino acids. Per the germline V gene, CDR1 is MNHNS and CDR2 is SASEGT. The V end lost 2 bases, the J end lost 0 bases, and 11 bases lay between the germline ends. CDR3 protein: CASSELQLPSNQPQHF. In DNA form, the CDR3 reads TGTGCCAGCAGTGAACTACAGCTTCCTAGCAATCAGCCCCAGCATTTT.

This clone has a handful of counts. The chain couples TRBV27 to TRBJ1-5; perhaps TRBD1 as D (5 bases). Germline CDR1 reads MNHEY; CDR2 reads SMNVEV (reference sequence). Trimming removed 1 base at V and 10 bases at J, with 11 bases between. This CDR3 region has 13 residues. This CDR3 reads CASSLWQGGPQHF. DNA of the CDR3: TGTGCCAGCAGTTTATGGCAGGGTGGACCCCAGCATTTT.

On this clone: The junction departs from the called germline gene at one end, perhaps through a read error. This same CDR3 is encoded by further DNA sequences in the sample. The rearrangement joins TRBV5-6 to TRBJ2-1; perhaps TRBD2 as D (5 bases). The germline V gene encodes CDR1 SGHDT and CDR2 YYEEEE. The CDR3 consists of 15 residues. The CDR3 DNA follows: TGTGCTAGCAGCCGGGGTGGACTCTCCTACAATGAGCAGTTCTTC. Its protein is CASSRGGLSYNEQFF. Based on the CDR3 plus reference TRBV5-6 and TRBJ2-1, the full variable domain is DAGVTQSPTHLIKTRGQQVTLRCSPKSGHDTVSWYQQALGQGPQFIFQYYEEEERQRGNFPDRFSGHQFPNYSSELNVNALLLGDSALYLCASSRGGLSYNEQFFGPGTRLTVL.

This chain joins TRBV4-1 and TRBJ2-4, with 9 bases aligning to TRBD1. CDR1 is MGHRA, CDR2 YSYEKL, per germline. This CDR3 contains 14 residues. V trimming: 7 bases; J trimming: 7 bases; junction bases outside the gene matches: 8. The chain's CDR3 is CASTRTGDRNIQYF. The CDR3 nucleotides read TGCGCCAGCACCCGGACAGGGGATAGGAACATTCAGTACTTC.

This rearrangement joins TRBV9 to TRBJ2-3; 10 bases align to TRBD1. Germline values: CDR1 SGDLS, CDR2 YYNGEE. The V and J ends lost 0 bases and 5 bases, in that order; junction bases with no gene match: 3. This CDR3 comprises 15 residues. DNA for the CDR3: TGTGCCAGCAGCGTAGAGACAGGGGGCGTAGATACGCAGTATTTT. This sequence encodes CASSVETGGVDTQYF.

V and J are TRBV7-9 and TRBJ2-7, with 13 bases fitting TRBD2. Germline V gives CDR1 SEHNR, CDR2 FQNEAQ (reference sequence). V lost 5 bases, J lost 6 bases, and 7 bases stayed unmatched. The CDR3 consists of 15 residues. CDR3 sequence: CASSPRTSGSLEQYF. For the CDR3, the DNA is TGTGCCAGCAGCCCCCGGACTAGCGGGAGCCTCGAGCAGTACTTC.

The V and J genes are TRBV2 and TRBJ1-2, with D unclear. The CDR3 covers 12 residues. V lost 6 bases and J lost 6, with 11 bases in between. Germline values: CDR1 SNHLY, CDR2 FYNNEI. The CDR3 nucleotides read TGTGCCAGCAGCCCGGGTCCCAATGGCTACACCTTC. It encodes CASSPGPNGYTF. The full variable domain, rest sourced from reference TRBV2 and TRBJ1-2, is EPEVTQTPSHQVTQMGQEVILRCVPISNHLYFYWYRQILGQKVEFLVSFYNNEISEKSEIFDDQFSVERPDGSNFTLKIRSTKLEDSAMYFCASSPGPNGYTFGSGTRLTVV.

This sequence joins TRBV28 and TRBJ2-3, with 9 bases matching TRBD1. Losses at the gene ends were 5 bases for V and 1 base for J; bases not matched to a gene: 7. Germline lookup yields CDR1 MDHEN and CDR2 SYDVKM. The CDR3 extends over 16 amino acids. The CDR3 bases are TGTGCCAGCAGTCCCACAGGGGGCGTCGGCACAGATACGCAGTATTTT. It is translated as CASSPTGGVGTDTQYF.

This clone came up once. The chain is built from TRBV5-4 and TRBJ2-5; D is unresolved. The CDR3 consists of 13 residues. Trimming cost V 1 base and J 4 bases, with 8 bases left between them. Germline CDR1 is SGHNT and CDR2 is YYREEE (reference sequence). The CDR3 DNA follows: TGTGCCAGCAGCTTGAGCGCCAGAGAGACCCAGTACTTC. Amino acids: CASSLSARETQYF. The variable domain in full, completed from reference TRBV5-4 and TRBJ2-5, reads ETGVTQSPTHLIKTRGQQVTLRCSSQSGHNTVSWYQQALGQGPQFIFQYYREEENGRGNFPPRFSGLQFPNYSSELNVNALELDDSALYLCASSLSARETQYFGPGTRLLVL.

The J gene is TRBJ1-5, the V gene TRBV6-1; no firm D call. This CDR3 is 15 amino acids long. CDR1 MNHNS and CDR2 SASEGT come from the germline V gene. Between the trimmed V and J ends, which lost 6 bases and 2 bases, there was a span of 14 bases. The CDR3 loop reads CASSPNGRGNQPQHF. In nucleotides, the CDR3 is TGTGCCAGCAGCCCGAACGGGAGGGGCAATCAGCCCCAGCATTTT.

As concerns this clone: Other DNA sequences in the same sample also yield this CDR3. The chain couples TRBV7-2 to TRBJ2-7; 8 bases line up with TRBD1. With V trimmed by 0 bases and J by 3 bases, 4 bases remained unmatched. The CDR3 runs to 15 residues. Germline CDR1 SGHTA, CDR2 FQGNSA. CDR3 amino acids: CASSLAGTGVYEQYF. The DNA of the CDR3 is TGTGCCAGCAGCTTAGCCGGGACAGGAGTCTACGAGCAGTACTTC.

The chain uses TRBV6-4 and TRBJ2-3; D is undetermined. The V end lost 3 bases, the J end lost 5 bases, and 9 bases lay between the germline ends. The germline V gene has CDR1 MRHNA and CDR2 SNTAGT. CDR3 length: 13 residues. Here the CDR3 reads CASSDRRGDTQYF. The CDR3 DNA follows: TGTGCCAGCAGTGATCGGCGAGGAGATACGCAGTATTTT.

The genes are TRBV7-9 and TRBJ1-1; 11 bases agree with TRBD1. This CDR3 spans 16 amino acids. With 0 bases clipped from V and 5 bases from J, the junction kept 5 bases outside the gene matches. The germline CDR1 and CDR2 sequences are SEHNR and FQNEAQ (reference sequence). In DNA form, the CDR3 reads TGTGCCAGCAGCTTAGCGGGGACAGGGGGGAGGACTGAAGCTTTCTTT. Its translation is CASSLAGTGGRTEAFF.

The chain links TRBV7-6 to TRBJ2-2; TRBD2 aligns across 10 bases. V gave up 4 bases and J gave up 5 bases; unmatched junction bases: 10. There are 17 residues in the CDR3. Germline V gene lookup returns CDR1 SGHVS and CDR2 FNYEAQ. The CDR3 sequence is CASSSGLAVPGTGELFF. The CDR3 region has the DNA TGTGCCAGCAGCTCTGGACTAGCGGTACCTGGGACCGGGGAGCTGTTTTTT.

The chain combines TRBV29-1 with TRBJ2-1; D is possibly TRBD1 (5 bases). Germline V gene data show CDR1 as SQVTM and CDR2 as ANQGSEA. V was pared by 0 bases and J by 8 bases, with 8 bases between. This CDR3 is built from 12 residues. The CDR3 coding sequence is TGCAGCGTTGAAGAGCAGGGCTATGAGCAGTTCTTC. This translates into CSVEEQGYEQFF.

The chain carries TRBV6-5 and TRBJ1-1; tentatively, D is TRBD1 (6 bases). CDR1 MNHEY and CDR2 SVGAGI come from the germline V gene. The germline V and J ends were trimmed by 0 bases and 4 bases, with 12 bases remaining between them. CDR3 size: 15 residues. The CDR3 sequence: CASSYSGRGVTEAFF. The CDR3 DNA is TGTGCCAGCAGTTACTCTGGCAGGGGAGTCACTGAAGCTTTCTTT.

The chain couples TRBV13 to TRBJ2-1; possibly TRBD1 for D (6 bases). The CDR3 has 13 amino acids. V was pared by 2 bases and J by 14 bases, with 16 bases between. Germline CDR1 reads PRHDT; CDR2 reads FYEKMQ (reference sequence). The CDR3 region is CASSLNQQGRKFF. The CDR3 DNA reads TGTGCCAGCAGCTTAAATCAACAGGGAAGAAAGTTCTTC.

The chain is built from TRBV15 and TRBJ2-1; 10 nucleotides agree with TRBD2. CDR3 length: 16 residues. V gave up 5 bases and J gave up 10 bases; unmatched junction bases: 14. Germline V gives CDR1 LNHNV, CDR2 YYDKDF (reference sequence). CDR3 DNA sequence: TGTGCCACCAGCCCCCCCAGCGGGGGGGCTCTCAGAGAGCAGTTCTTC. Translation: CATSPPSGGALREQFF.

The chain has TRBV14 and TRBJ1-2; 7 bases align to TRBD1. Trimming took 3 bases from V and 5 from J; bases not matched to a gene: 3. The germline V gene has CDR1 SGHDN and CDR2 FVKESK. This CDR3 is built from 13 residues. The CDR3 sequence: CASSHDRVYGYTF. In DNA, the CDR3 is TGTGCCAGCAGCCACGACAGGGTTTATGGCTACACCTTC.

The chain is built from TRBV18 and TRBJ2-7, with TRBD2 matching 12 bases. CDR1 KGHSH and CDR2 LQKENI come from the germline V gene. There are 17 residues in the CDR3. The ends lost 0 bases at V and 4 bases at J; junction bases unmatched: 7. The CDR3 region is CASSPPLAGGPRYEQYF. The CDR3 nucleotides read TGTGCCAGCTCACCACCGCTAGCGGGAGGGCCGAGATACGAGCAGTACTTC.

The chain combines TRBV5-8 with TRBJ2-3, with a possible D match to TRBD1 (5 bases). The CDR3 runs 14 residues. The V gene lost 1 base and the J gene lost 2 bases, with 8 bases spanning the gap. The V gene's germline CDR1 is SGHTS and CDR2 YDEGEE. CDR3 amino acids: CASSLRQLTDTQYF. In DNA, the CDR3 is TGTGCCAGCAGCTTGCGACAGCTCACAGATACGCAGTATTTT.

This clone is a singleton in its sample. The chain couples TRBV27 to TRBJ2-7, with 10 positions matching TRBD1. V lost 5 bases to trimming and J lost 2 bases; unmatched junction nucleotides: 6. This CDR3 has 15 amino acids. Per the germline V gene, CDR1 is MNHEY and CDR2 is SMNVEV (reference sequence). CDR3 in amino acids: CASSRTGGFAYEQYF. DNA for the CDR3: TGTGCCAGCAGTAGGACAGGGGGTTTTGCCTACGAGCAGTACTTC.